This is a list of T cell receptor beta chains from one sample in a study of blood T cell repertoires in COVID-19. The assay was immunoSEQ multiplex PCR, and TCRdb's table has in-frame clones only and misses some. The sample holds 150,000 to 200,000 clones; 70% to 80% are singletons and the top ten take roughly 17%. The source material was PBMCs or T cells enriched from blood (not recorded which). The source of these receptors is a woman aged 45 to 65 who had recovered from COVID-19. Both conserved end residues are part of each CDR3. D genes are given only for firm matches. Not all rows give a size; the values are once, few, many and, for expanded clones, a class.

14	TRBD1	TRBV19	TRBJ1-2	-	CASEDRGFNYGYTF	TGTGCCAGTGAGGACAGGGGATTTAACTATGGCTACACCTTC
14	TRBD1	TRBV5-1	TRBJ1-2	once	CASSPGQESYGYTF	TGCGCCAGCAGCCCAGGACAGGAAAGCTATGGCTACACCTTC
16	TRBD2	TRBV11-2	TRBJ2-5	-	CASSTGLAGEAETQYF	TGTGCCAGCAGCACGGGACTAGCGGGAGAGGCTGAGACCCAGTACTTC
16	-	TRBV5-6	TRBJ2-1	-	CASSRTFKSSYNEQFF	TGTGCCAGCAGCCGGACTTTTAAGAGCTCCTACAATGAGCAGTTCTTC
12	-	TRBV6-5	TRBJ1-2	-	CASTDWAWSYTF	TGTGCCAGCACCGATTGGGCGTGGAGCTACACCTTC
16	TRBD1	TRBV9	TRBJ2-2	-	CASSARDRIITGELFF	TGTGCCAGCAGCGCCCGGGACAGGATCATCACCGGGGAGCTGTTTTTT
13	-	TRBV5-1	TRBJ1-5	-	CASSLGVNQPQHF	TGCGCCAGCAGCTTGGGTGTAAATCAGCCCCAGCATTTT
15	-	TRBV4-1	TRBJ1-4	-	CASSRLGTRGEKLFF	TGCGCCAGCAGCCGCCTCGGGACAAGGGGTGAAAAACTGTTTTTT
16	-	TRBV7-8	TRBJ2-1	once	CASSSFFDSSYNEQFF	TGTGCCAGCAGCTCCTTCTTCGACAGCTCCTACAATGAGCAGTTCTTC
14	-	TRBV19	TRBJ1-2	-	CASSIDPVGGGYTF	TGTGCCAGTAGTATAGATCCTGTCGGCGGAGGCTACACCTTC
17	TRBD2	TRBV10-3	TRBJ2-2	-	CAISAGRTSGNTGELFF	TGTGCCATCAGTGCGGGTAGGACTAGCGGCAACACCGGGGAGCTGTTTTTT
15	-	TRBV18	TRBJ1-2	-	CASSPAGRDPYGYTF	TGTGCCAGCTCACCAGCCGGGAGGGACCCGTATGGCTACACCTTC
16	TRBD2	TRBV19	TRBJ2-7	once	CASSPRTSGSVNEQYF	TGTGCCAGTAGTCCCCGGACTAGCGGGAGTGTGAACGAGCAGTACTTC
14	-	TRBV30	TRBJ2-1	-	CAWSRLASYNEQFF	TGTGCCTGGAGTAGGCTAGCCTCCTACAATGAGCAGTTCTTC
13	TRBD1	TRBV6-5	TRBJ1-1	-	CASSPGQGAEAFF	TGTGCCAGCAGCCCAGGACAGGGTGCTGAAGCTTTCTTT
13	TRBD1	TRBV6-6	TRBJ2-5	-	CASREGGAETQYF	TGTGCCAGCAGAGAAGGGGGCGCGGAGACCCAGTACTTC
16	TRBD2	TRBV30	TRBJ2-1	-	CAWNLRGLASYNEQFF	TGTGCCTGGAACTTACGGGGACTAGCGTCGTACAATGAGCAGTTCTTC
14	-	TRBV2	TRBJ1-4	-	CASSDGGANEKLFF	TGTGCCAGCAGTGATGGAGGGGCTAATGAAAAACTGTTTTTT
14	-	TRBV6-2/TRBV6-3	TRBJ2-7	once	CASSNPGLTYEQYF	TGTGCCAGCAGTAATCCGGGACTCACCTACGAGCAGTACTTC
10	-	TRBV2	TRBJ1-2	-	CASITGNLTF	TGTGCCAGCATAACAGGGAATCTCACCTTC
13	-	TRBV28	TRBJ1-2	-	CAVPGESNYGYTF	TGTGCCGTACCTGGGGAGTCCAACTATGGCTACACCTTC
9	-	TRBV20-1	TRBJ1-2	few	CSASIGYTF	TGCAGTGCTAGCATCGGCTACACCTTC
11	-	TRBV12-3/TRBV12-4	TRBJ2-1	-	CASSQYNEQFF	TGTGCCAGCAGTCAGTACAATGAGCAGTTCTTC
15	-	TRBV18	TRBJ1-4	-	CASSPGGVTNEKLFF	TGTGCCAGCTCACCGGGAGGGGTAACTAATGAAAAACTGTTTTTT
17	TRBD1	TRBV7-2	TRBJ1-5	-	CASSLVGQGAPGVAQHF	TGTGCCAGCAGCTTAGTGGGACAGGGGGCCCCAGGGGTAGCCCAGCATTTT
14	-	TRBV11-2	TRBJ2-7	-	CASSLGGEGYEQYF	TGTGCCAGCAGCTTGGGCGGAGAGGGCTACGAGCAGTACTTC
14	-	TRBV3-1/TRBV3-2	TRBJ2-4	-	CASSQEGLENIQYF	TGTGCCAGCAGCCAAGAGGGGCTGGAAAACATTCAGTACTTC
13	TRBD2	TRBV11-1	TRBJ2-1	-	CASSSSGYNEQFF	TGTGCCAGCAGCTCTAGCGGATACAATGAGCAGTTCTTC
14	TRBD2	TRBV6-2/TRBV6-3	TRBJ2-7	-	CASSSGRAEYEQYF	TGTGCCAGCAGTAGCGGGAGGGCCGAATACGAGCAGTACTTC
15	TRBD1	TRBV6-2/TRBV6-3	TRBJ1-5	-	CASSANRGGNQPQHF	TGTGCCAGCAGTGCGAACAGGGGGGGCAATCAGCCCCAGCATTTT
16	-	TRBV6-5	TRBJ2-2	-	CASSYSSGVETGELFF	TGTGCCAGCAGTTACTCTTCGGGAGTAGAGACCGGGGAGCTGTTTTTT
13	-	TRBV10-3	TRBJ1-2	-	CAIRQGGNYGYTF	TGTGCCATCAGGCAGGGAGGAAACTATGGCTACACCTTC
15	-	TRBV19	TRBJ2-7	-	CASSMGPSQDYEQYF	TGTGCCAGTAGTATGGGCCCCAGTCAGGACTACGAGCAGTACTTC
13	-	TRBV7-3	TRBJ2-2	-	CASSPGVGGELFF	TGTGCCAGCAGCCCCGGGGTGGGCGGGGAGCTGTTTTTT
17	TRBD2	TRBV5-1	TRBJ2-2	-	CASSLDLAGASTGELFF	TGCGCCAGCAGCTTGGATCTAGCGGGAGCGTCGACCGGGGAGCTGTTTTTT
17	-	TRBV5-1	TRBJ1-6	once	CASSLAGEGRGGSPLHF	TGCGCCAGCAGCTTGGCCGGGGAGGGCCGGGGTGGATCACCCCTCCACTTT
14	TRBD2	TRBV3-1/TRBV3-2	TRBJ2-1	few	CASSRGLAGNEQFF	TGTGCCAGCAGCCGGGGACTAGCGGGCAATGAGCAGTTCTTC
16	TRBD1	TRBV7-6	TRBJ1-4	-	CASSQGTGGKYEKLFF	TGTGCCAGCAGCCAGGGGACAGGGGGCAAATATGAAAAACTGTTTTTT
16	-	TRBV6-5	TRBJ1-3	once	CASSYSIWQGGNTIYF	TGTGCCAGCAGTTACTCGATATGGCAGGGCGGAAACACCATATATTTT
13	TRBD1	TRBV7-8	TRBJ1-2	-	CASRGDRAHGYTF	TGTGCCAGCAGGGGGGACAGGGCACACGGCTACACCTTC
16	-	TRBV2	TRBJ2-3	-	CASRGRLATSTDTQYF	TGTGCCAGCAGGGGAAGGCTAGCGACTAGCACAGATACGCAGTATTTT
16	TRBD2	TRBV5-1	TRBJ2-5	-	CASSLAASGYQETQYF	TGCGCCAGCAGCTTGGCCGCTAGCGGATACCAAGAGACCCAGTACTTC
15	TRBD1	TRBV28	TRBJ1-5	-	CASTSGTGVIQPQHF	TGTGCCAGCACATCGGGGACAGGGGTGATTCAGCCCCAGCATTTT
16	-	TRBV4-3	TRBJ2-3	-	CASSQNSENPTDTQYF	TGCGCCAGCAGCCAAAATAGCGAAAACCCCACAGATACGCAGTATTTT
19	TRBD2	TRBV19	TRBJ2-7	few	CASSMGASGMSLSSYEQYF	TGTGCCAGTAGTATGGGGGCTAGCGGGATGTCGTTGTCGTCCTACGAGCAGTACTTC
16	-	TRBV7-9	TRBJ1-4	-	CASSDRSVGTLGKLFF	TGTGCCAGCAGCGACCGGTCTGTGGGGACACTTGGAAAACTGTTTTTT
14	-	TRBV3-1/TRBV3-2	TRBJ2-4	-	CASSPFGGWNIQYF	TGTGCCAGCAGCCCTTTCGGGGGTTGGAACATTCAGTACTTC
15	TRBD2	TRBV7-9	TRBJ2-2	-	CAGVRLAGSTGELFF	TGTGCCGGAGTAAGACTAGCGGGTAGCACCGGGGAGCTGTTTTTT
17	-	TRBV7-6	TRBJ2-3	-	CASSLGVRGRFTDTQYF	TGTGCCAGCAGCTTAGGGGTCAGGGGTCGGTTCACAGATACGCAGTATTTT
15	TRBD2	TRBV7-3	TRBJ2-2	-	CASSSGLAGTGELFF	TGTGCCAGCAGCTCTGGACTAGCGGGAACCGGGGAGCTGTTTTTT
19	TRBD1	TRBV24-1	TRBJ2-2	-	CATSDSAPRGTGNTGELFF	TGTGCCACCAGTGATTCAGCCCCGAGGGGGACAGGGAACACCGGGGAGCTGTTTTTT
16	TRBD1	TRBV7-2	TRBJ1-1	-	CASSLGTGGRRTEAFF	TGTGCCAGCAGCTTAGGGACAGGGGGCCGTCGGACTGAAGCTTTCTTT
13	-	TRBV14	TRBJ1-1	few	CASSRDEVGEAFF	TGTGCCAGCAGCCGAGACGAGGTAGGAGAAGCTTTCTTT
11	-	TRBV20-1	TRBJ2-7	-	CSLRSGHEQYF	TGCAGCTTGAGAAGTGGGCACGAGCAGTACTTC
14	-	TRBV19	TRBJ1-6	-	CASRGTGWSSPLHF	TGTGCCAGTAGGGGAACAGGGTGGAGTTCACCCCTCCACTTT
16	-	TRBV14	TRBJ2-7	-	CASSPLTGGSSYEQYF	TGTGCCAGCAGTCCTTTGACTGGGGGGAGCTCCTACGAGCAGTACTTC
14	TRBD1	TRBV6-5	TRBJ2-7	-	CASRRTGQGHEQYF	TGTGCCAGCAGACGTACGGGACAGGGGCACGAGCAGTACTTC